This passage covers 3 T cell receptor beta chains from one sample sequenced in a study of cytomegalovirus exposure and HLA in healthy donors. PCR amplification relied on 60 Vbeta primers (plus 13 Jbeta primers). Measured with immunoSEQ multiplex PCR; TCRdb has only the in-frame clones, and not every one. The sample has over 120,000 clones, approximately 82% seen once; the top ten hold approximately 1.5%. The sequenced sample was PBMCs. These receptors all come from a man aged 25-45 years in good health and CMV-seropositive.

This clone was picked up one time. This rearrangement joins TRBV28 to TRBJ2-1; 9 nucleotides line up with TRBD1. This CDR3 contains 17 residues. Germline V gene sequence: CDR1 MDHEN, CDR2 SYDVKM. Trimming cost V 6 bases and J 0 bases; bases outside gene matches: 9. The CDR3 DNA reads as TGTGCCAGCAGAGGGGACAGGGCCTTTAGCTCCTACAATGAGCAGTTCTTC. This gives the protein CASRGDRAFSSYNEQFF.

CDR3 sequence reads: CASSWGLSHTDTQYF. CDR3 coding DNA: TGTGCCAGCAGTTGGGGACTATCTCACACAGATACGCAGTATTTT. The chain has TRBV6-6 and TRBJ2-3, with 7 bases that match TRBD2. There are 15 residues in the CDR3. Per germline, CDR1 MNHNY and CDR2 SVGAGI (reference sequence). V gave up 4 bases and J gave up 2 bases; unmatched junction bases: 6.

The genes are TRBV29-1 and TRBJ1-2; D possibly corresponds to TRBD1 (6 bases). V lost 6 bases and J lost 7, with 15 bases in between. CDR3 length: 12 residues. CDR1 and CDR2 from the germline V gene are SQVTM and ANQGSEA. The CDR3 is CSVERDTGGYTF. The CDR3 nucleotides are TGCAGCGTGGAACGGGACACTGGTGGCTACACCTTC. Drawing the rest from reference TRBV29-1 and TRBJ1-2, the complete variable domain is SAVISQKPSRDICQRGTSLTIQCQVDSQVTMMFWYRQQPGQSLTLIATANQGSEATYESGFVIDKFPISRPNLTFSTLTVSNMSPEDSSIYLCSVERDTGGYTFGSGTRLTVV.